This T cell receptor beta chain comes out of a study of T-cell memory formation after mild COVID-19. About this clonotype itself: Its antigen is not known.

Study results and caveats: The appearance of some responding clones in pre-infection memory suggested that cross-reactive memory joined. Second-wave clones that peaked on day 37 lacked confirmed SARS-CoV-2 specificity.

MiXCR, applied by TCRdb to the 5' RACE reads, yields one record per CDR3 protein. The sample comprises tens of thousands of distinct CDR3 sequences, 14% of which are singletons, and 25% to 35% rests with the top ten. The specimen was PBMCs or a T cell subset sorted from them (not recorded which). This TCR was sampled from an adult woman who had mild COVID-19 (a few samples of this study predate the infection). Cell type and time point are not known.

The CDR3 DNA sequence: TGTGCCACCAGCCTCGAGTTGGGGACAGGGGTCTACGAGCAGTACTTC. This encodes CATSLELGTGVYEQYF. The chain employs TRBV15 and TRBJ2-7; 10 nucleotides match TRBD1. CDR1 and CDR2 from the germline V gene are LNHNV and YYDKDF (reference sequence). The length of the CDR3 is 16 residues. The J segment lost 3 bases and the V segment lost 5 bases, leaving 10 bases of the junction unmatched.